The 19 T cell receptor beta chains below all came from one sample that was sequenced in a study of cytomegalovirus exposure and HLA in healthy donors (dated 2017 in TCRdb). Libraries were constructed by the immunoSEQ multiplex PCR assay. TCRdb re-hosts the immuneACCESS table, in-frame sequences only. Its copies lack some clones; in the studies checked, an unresolved V gene accounts for under half of them, and the cause for the rest is not known. The sample table contains roughly 270,000 clones; only one count was recorded for approximately 90% of them. The ten largest clones represent 0.92% of the sample. The specimen sequenced was PBMCs. The source is a woman in her late teens or twenties in good health and CMV-seronegative.

The J gene is TRBJ2-5, the V gene TRBV28, with 14 bases identical to TRBD2. This CDR3 is 16 amino acids long. Losses at the gene ends were 6 bases for V and 4 bases for J; bases not matched to a gene: 7. The germline V gene encodes CDR1 MDHEN and CDR2 SYDVKM. The CDR3 region is CASRPGLAGDRETQYF. CDR3 DNA: TGTGCCAGCAGACCGGGACTAGCGGGAGATCGAGAGACCCAGTACTTC.

This clone came up a few times. This chain joins TRBV2 and TRBJ2-7, with a weak D call TRBD2 (5 bases). The CDR3 covers 13 residues. Germline CDR1 reads SNHLY; CDR2 reads FYNNEI. Trimming left V 8 bases short and J 0 bases short, with 11 bases between. The CDR3, as DNA: TGTGCCAGCGGTGGAGCGGCCTCCTACGAGCAGTACTTC. Protein: CASGGAASYEQYF. The full variable domain, completed using reference TRBV2 and TRBJ2-7, is EPEVTQTPSHQVTQMGQEVILRCVPISNHLYFYWYRQILGQKVEFLVSFYNNEISEKSEIFDDQFSVERPDGSNFTLKIRSTKLEDSAMYFCASGGAASYEQYFGPGTRLTVT.

The J gene is TRBJ2-1, the V gene TRBV13, with D possibly TRBD1 on 5 matching bases. Looked up from germline, CDR1 is PRHDT and CDR2 is FYEKMQ (reference sequence). This CDR3 spans 16 amino acids. V lost 3 bases and J 0 bases, leaving 12 bases between the germline ends. This CDR3 reads CASSFQGASSYNEQFF. For the CDR3, the DNA is TGTGCCAGCAGCTTTCAAGGGGCGAGCTCCTACAATGAGCAGTTCTTC. Looking up the rest from reference TRBV13 and TRBJ2-1 gives the full variable domain: AAGVIQSPRHLIKEKRETATLKCYPIPRHDTVYWYQQGPGQDPQFLISFYEKMQSDKGSIPDRFSAQQFSDYHSELNMSSLELGDSALYFCASSFQGASSYNEQFFGPGTRLTVL.

The V gene is TRBV7-8, the J gene TRBJ1-2; tentatively, D is TRBD1 (5 bases). Germline CDR1 SGHVS, CDR2 FQNEAQ. This CDR3 has 15 residues. V lost 5 bases, J lost 5 bases, and 18 bases lay in between. CDR3 protein: CASSPRGNRGYGYTF. CDR3 bases: TGTGCCAGCAGCCCACGAGGGAATCGGGGGTATGGCTACACCTTC.

V usage is TRBV5-6 and J usage is TRBJ1-4; 8 nucleotides line up with TRBD1. Trimming cost V 6 bases and J 11 bases; bases outside gene matches: 9. The CDR3 is made up of 13 amino acids. Looked up from germline, CDR1 is SGHDT and CDR2 is YYEEEE. The CDR3 DNA reads as TGTGCCAGCACCCAGGGGGCCGGTAGTAAACTGTTTTTT. This encodes CASTQGAGSKLFF.

This clone appeared once. V and J are TRBV27 and TRBJ2-7; TRBD2 matches 7 bases. J gave up 6 bases and V 2 bases, and 10 bases lay outside the gene matches. Germline-derived CDR1 and CDR2 are MNHEY and SMNVEV (reference sequence). The CDR3 length is 15 residues. CDR3 in amino acids: CASSLVAGRVGEQYF. The CDR3 DNA reads TGTGCCAGCAGTTTAGTCGCAGGGAGGGTAGGCGAGCAGTACTTC.

V usage is TRBV2 and J usage is TRBJ1-5; the match to TRBD1 covers 7 bases. The CDR3 totals 15 residues. Germline trimming cut 4 bases from V and 7 bases from J; bases unmatched to any gene: 10. Germline-derived CDR1 and CDR2 are SNHLY and FYNNEI. CDR3 nucleotide sequence: TGTGCCAGCAGTGCCCAGACAGGGATCGGCCAGCCCCAGCATTTT. Its translation is CASSAQTGIGQPQHF.

The chain couples TRBV5-1 to TRBJ2-7; D possibly corresponds to TRBD1 (6 bases). Germline V gene data show CDR1 as SGHRS and CDR2 as YFSETQ. This CDR3 is built from 11 residues. The ends were cut back, 5 bases at V and 7 bases at J, with 10 bases in the middle. CDR3 nucleotide sequence: TGCGCCAGCAGGACCGACAGGGAGCAGTACTTC. Translated: CASRTDREQYF.

The chain is built from TRBV19 and TRBJ1-6; 9 bases align to TRBD1. Looked up from germline, CDR1 is LNHDA and CDR2 is SQIVND (reference sequence). CDR3 size: 16 residues. V lost 3 bases and J lost 7; bases outside the gene matches: 7. CDR3 bases: TGTGCCAGTAGTATCACAGGGGGCGCGAAGAATTCACCCCTCCACTTT. It encodes CASSITGGAKNSPLHF.

CDR3 protein: CASSLPDNPRYEQYF. The CDR3 DNA reads as TGTGCCAGCAGTTTACCCGACAACCCCCGCTACGAGCAGTACTTC. The rearrangement links TRBV28 to TRBJ2-7; D is ambiguous. Germline loops: CDR1 MDHEN, CDR2 SYDVKM. The CDR3 has 15 amino acids. Deletions cut 2 bases from V and 3 bases from J, with 14 bases between.

The chain is built from TRBV2 and TRBJ1-4, with D maybe TRBD1 (5 bases). V shed 5 bases and J shed 5 bases, with 15 bases lying between them. The germline V gene has CDR1 SNHLY and CDR2 FYNNEI. This CDR3 spans 15 amino acids. CDR3 residues: CASSSQGNQNEKLFF. CDR3 coding DNA: TGTGCCAGCAGTTCCCAGGGAAATCAAAATGAAAAACTGTTTTTT.

J is TRBJ1-2 and V is TRBV5-4, with 7 bases identical to TRBD1. J lost 7 bases, V lost 5 bases, and 5 bases had no gene match. Germline CDR1 and CDR2: SGHNT and YYREEE (reference sequence). This CDR3 is 12 amino acids long. In DNA, the CDR3 is TGTGCCAGCAGTCCGACAGGGAGTGGCTACACCTTC. Translated: CASSPTGSGYTF. The complete variable domain, with remaining parts taken from reference TRBV5-4 and TRBJ1-2, reads ETGVTQSPTHLIKTRGQQVTLRCSSQSGHNTVSWYQQALGQGPQFIFQYYREEENGRGNFPPRFSGLQFPNYSSELNVNALELDDSALYLCASSPTGSGYTFGSGTRLTVV.

This chain joins TRBV9 and TRBJ2-1, with D possibly TRBD2 on 5 matching bases. The CDR3 is made up of 16 amino acids. V was clipped by 0 bases and J by 0 bases, with 10 bases between them. Germline V gene sequence: CDR1 SGDLS, CDR2 YYNGEE. CDR3 DNA: TGTGCCAGCAGCGTAGGTGGGGAGTCCTCCTACAATGAGCAGTTCTTC. Amino acids: CASSVGGESSYNEQFF.

The J gene is TRBJ1-6, the V gene TRBV7-2; D unresolved. With 3 bases removed from V and 3 bases from J, the gap between germline ends came to 12 bases. Germline CDR1 and CDR2: SGHTA and FQGNSA. This CDR3 is built from 16 residues. This CDR3 reads CASSFMAGGYNSPLHF. The CDR3 region has the DNA TGTGCCAGCAGCTTCATGGCAGGTGGCTATAATTCACCCCTCCACTTT.

The genes are TRBV28 and TRBJ2-1; TRBD1 might be the D (6 bases). From germline, CDR1 is MDHEN and CDR2 SYDVKM. The CDR3 covers 13 residues. V gave up 3 bases and J gave up 10 bases, with 13 bases separating them. CDR3 DNA sequence: TGTGCCAGCAGTTTCGGGACACGGCGGGAGCAGTTCTTC. Encoded protein: CASSFGTRREQFF.

This clone has only a few counts. This rearrangement joins TRBV29-1 to TRBJ1-1; D gene ambiguous. V was cut by 7 bases and J by 0 bases, with 9 bases left in between. CDR1 and CDR2 (germline): SQVTM, ANQGSEA. The CDR3 has 12 residues. CDR3 nucleotides: TGCAGCGCTACTGAGGTGAACACTGAAGCTTTCTTT. Protein product: CSATEVNTEAFF.

The chain employs TRBV7-3 and TRBJ2-1; D is unclear. Germline V gene sequence: CDR1 SGHTA, CDR2 FQGTGA. CDR3 length: 13 amino acids. V lost 5 bases to trimming and J lost 9 bases, with 14 bases between them. The CDR3 region is CASSLGTLGEQFF. The CDR3, as DNA: TGTGCCAGCAGCCTAGGAACCCTTGGTGAGCAGTTCTTC.

V gene TRBV9 combines with J gene TRBJ2-6, with a tentative D call TRBD1 (6 bases). Germline-derived CDR1 and CDR2 are SGDLS and YYNGEE. The CDR3 loop spans 16 amino acids. V was shortened by 3 bases and J by 2 bases, with 12 bases between the two germline ends. CDR3 residues: CASSGTHRAGANVLTF. The CDR3 DNA follows: TGTGCCAGCAGCGGAACCCACAGGGCTGGGGCCAACGTCCTGACTTTC.

The chain combines TRBV9 with TRBJ2-6; 9 nucleotides align to TRBD1. Per the germline V gene, CDR1 is SGDLS and CDR2 is YYNGEE. The trim removed 4 bases at V and 9 bases at J, leaving 8 bases unmatched. This CDR3 comprises 15 residues. The CDR3 nucleotides read TGTGCCAGCAGCATAACCGGGACAGGGAACAACGTCCTGACTTTC. This encodes CASSITGTGNNVLTF.